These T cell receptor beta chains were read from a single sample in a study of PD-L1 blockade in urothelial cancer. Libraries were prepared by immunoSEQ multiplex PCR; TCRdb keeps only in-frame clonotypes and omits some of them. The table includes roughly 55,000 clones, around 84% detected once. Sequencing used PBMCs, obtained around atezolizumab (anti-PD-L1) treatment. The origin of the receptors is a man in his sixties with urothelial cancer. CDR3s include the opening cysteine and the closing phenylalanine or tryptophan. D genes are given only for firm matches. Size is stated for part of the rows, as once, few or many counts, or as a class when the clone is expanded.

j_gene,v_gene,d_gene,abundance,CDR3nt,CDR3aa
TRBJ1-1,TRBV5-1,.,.,TGCGCCAGCAGCGACAGATTGAACACTGAAGCTTTCTTT,CASSDRLNTEAFF
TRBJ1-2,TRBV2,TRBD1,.,TGTGCCAGCAGTGAAGAGACAGGGCATGGCTACACCTTC,CASSEETGHGYTF
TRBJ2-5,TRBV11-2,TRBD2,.,TGTGCCAGCAGCTTAGAACGGGTCAGGACTAGTTTGCAAGAGACCCAGTACTTC,CASSLERVRTSLQETQYF
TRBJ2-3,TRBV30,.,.,TGTGCCGGAGGCTTGGGTACTAGCACAGATACGCAGTATTTT,CAGGLGTSTDTQYF
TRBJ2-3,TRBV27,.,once,TGTGCCAGCAGTTTCACAGGGTACACAGATACGCAGTATTTT,CASSFTGYTDTQYF
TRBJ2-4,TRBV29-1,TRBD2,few,TGCAGCGTTGGGGGGGGAACCAAAAACATTCAGTACTTC,CSVGGGTKNIQYF
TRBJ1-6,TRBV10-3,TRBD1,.,TGTGCCATCAGCCTGGGACAGGGAGACAATTCACCCCTCCACTTT,CAISLGQGDNSPLHF
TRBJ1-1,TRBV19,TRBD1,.,TGTGCCAGTAGTATCTTGACAGGGAGCACTGAAGCTTTCTTT,CASSILTGSTEAFF
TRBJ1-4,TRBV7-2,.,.,TGTGCCAGCAGCCTGGGGGGAACTAATGAAAAACTGTTTTTT,CASSLGGTNEKLFF
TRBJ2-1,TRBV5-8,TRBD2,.,TGTGCCAGCAGCCCACGGACTAGCGGCTACAATGAGCAGTTCTTC,CASSPRTSGYNEQFF
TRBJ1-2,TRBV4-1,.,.,TGCGCCAGCAGCCAAGGGGCGGGGGTTGCCGGCTACACCTTC,CASSQGAGVAGYTF
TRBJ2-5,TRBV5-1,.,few,TGCGCCAGCAGCCTCAGGGTTCAGGCTTTCGAGACCCAGTACTTC,CASSLRVQAFETQYF
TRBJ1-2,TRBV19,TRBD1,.,TGTGCCAGTAGGGGACAGCTCTATGGCTACACCTTC,CASRGQLYGYTF
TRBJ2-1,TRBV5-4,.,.,TGTGCCAGCAGCGTCCTCAATGAGCAGTTCTTC,CASSVLNEQFF
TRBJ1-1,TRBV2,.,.,TGTGCCAGCAGTACCAGCGGGACGGGGAGAAGTGAAGCTTTCTTT,CASSTSGTGRSEAFF